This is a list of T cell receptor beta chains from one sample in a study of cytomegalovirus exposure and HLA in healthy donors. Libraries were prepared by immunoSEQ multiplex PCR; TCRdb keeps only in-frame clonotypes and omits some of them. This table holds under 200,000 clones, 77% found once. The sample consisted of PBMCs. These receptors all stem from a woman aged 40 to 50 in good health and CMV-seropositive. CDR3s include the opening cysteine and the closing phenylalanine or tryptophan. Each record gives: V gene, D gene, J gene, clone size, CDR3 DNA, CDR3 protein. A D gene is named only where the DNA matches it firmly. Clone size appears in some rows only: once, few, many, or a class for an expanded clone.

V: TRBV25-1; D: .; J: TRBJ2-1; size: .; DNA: TGTGCCAGCAGTGACTACAGCAAACTTTACAATGAGCAGTTCTTC; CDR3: CASSDYSKLYNEQFF
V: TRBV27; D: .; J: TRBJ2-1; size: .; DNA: TGTGCCAGCAGTCCCGGGTCGCCTTACAATGAGCAGTTCTTC; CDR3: CASSPGSPYNEQFF
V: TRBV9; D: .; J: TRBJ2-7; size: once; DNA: TGTGCCAGCGGCCCTGGACATTACTCCTACGAGCAGTACTTC; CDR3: CASGPGHYSYEQYF
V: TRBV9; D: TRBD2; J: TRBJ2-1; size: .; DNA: TGTGCCAGCAGCCCTACTAGCGGGAGGTCTAGCTCCTACAATGAGCAGTTCTTC; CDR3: CASSPTSGRSSSYNEQFF
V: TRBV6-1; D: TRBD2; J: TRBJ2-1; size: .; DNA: TGTGCCAGCAGTGAAATCGGGGGGGCGAATGAGCAGTTCTTC; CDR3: CASSEIGGANEQFF
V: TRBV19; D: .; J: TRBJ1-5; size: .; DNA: TGTGCCAGTAGCGGGGGGTTCCGTCGCCTTAATCAGCCCCAGCATTTT; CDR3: CASSGGFRRLNQPQHF
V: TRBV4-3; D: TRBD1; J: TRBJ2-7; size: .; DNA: TGCGCCAGCAGCCAAGATCGGGACAGGGCCTACGAGCAGTACTTC; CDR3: CASSQDRDRAYEQYF
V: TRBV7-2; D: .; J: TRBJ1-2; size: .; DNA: TGTGCCAGCAGCTTAGCTGTGGCTTCGAGGGGCTACACCTTC; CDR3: CASSLAVASRGYTF
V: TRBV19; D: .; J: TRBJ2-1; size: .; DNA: TGTGCCAGTATTCTTAACAATGAGCAGTTCTTC; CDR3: CASILNNEQFF
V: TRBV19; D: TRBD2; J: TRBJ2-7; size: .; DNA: TGTGCCAGTAGTCCCGGACTAGCGGGAGTCAGGGAGCAGTACTTC; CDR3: CASSPGLAGVREQYF
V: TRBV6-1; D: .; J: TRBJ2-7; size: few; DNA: TGTGCCAGCTTGGGCGCGGACAGCTACGAGCAGTACTTC; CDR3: CASLGADSYEQYF
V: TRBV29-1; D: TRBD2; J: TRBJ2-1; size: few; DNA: TGCAGCGCTTCTAGCGGGAGTAACGGCAATGAGCAGTTCTTC; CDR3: CSASSGSNGNEQFF
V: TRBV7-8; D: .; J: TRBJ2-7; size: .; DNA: TGTGCCAGCAGCGCGGACACGTACGAGCAGTACTTC; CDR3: CASSADTYEQYF
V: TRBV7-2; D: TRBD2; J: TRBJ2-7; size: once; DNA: TGTGCCAGCAGCCCAGGGACTAGAACCTACGAGCAGTACTTC; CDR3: CASSPGTRTYEQYF
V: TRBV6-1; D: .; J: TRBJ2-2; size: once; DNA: TGTGCCAACATTATGGCAGGGGTCGGGGAGCTGTTTTTT; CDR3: CANIMAGVGELFF
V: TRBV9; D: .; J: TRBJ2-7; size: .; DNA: TGTGCCAGCAGCGTAGGGCAGGCATCCTACGAGCAGTACTTC; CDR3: CASSVGQASYEQYF
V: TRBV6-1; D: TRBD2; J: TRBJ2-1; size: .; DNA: TGTGCCAGCAGTGAGGGACTAGCGTTCGATGAGCAGTTCTTC; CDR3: CASSEGLAFDEQFF
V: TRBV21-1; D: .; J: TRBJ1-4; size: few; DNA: TGTGCCAGCAGCAAAGGGACAGGGTATGAAAAACTGTTTTTT; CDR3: CASSKGTGYEKLFF
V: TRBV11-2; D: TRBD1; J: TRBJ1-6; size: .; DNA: TGTGCCAGCAGCGCGCAGACAGGGATGGATTCACCCCTCCACTTT; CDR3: CASSAQTGMDSPLHF
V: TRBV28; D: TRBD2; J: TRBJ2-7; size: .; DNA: TGTGCCAGCAGGCCTCTAGCGGGGGGACCCTACGAGCAGTACTTC; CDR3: CASRPLAGGPYEQYF
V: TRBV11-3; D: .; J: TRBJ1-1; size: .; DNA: TGTGCCAGCAGCTTAGGGTTCGGCACTGAAGCTTTCTTT; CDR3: CASSLGFGTEAFF
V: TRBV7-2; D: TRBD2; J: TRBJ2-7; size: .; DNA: TGTGCCAGCAGCCCCCAGGGCCCTAGCGGGAGTAACGAGCAGTACTTC; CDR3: CASSPQGPSGSNEQYF
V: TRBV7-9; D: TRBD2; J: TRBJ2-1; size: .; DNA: TGTGCCAGCAGTTTAGCGGGAGGGGGCTCCTACAATGAGCAGTTCTTC; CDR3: CASSLAGGGSYNEQFF
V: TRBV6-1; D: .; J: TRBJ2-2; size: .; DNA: TGTGCCAGCAGGCCAGGGGAGTTGAACACCGGGGAGCTGTTTTTT; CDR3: CASRPGELNTGELFF
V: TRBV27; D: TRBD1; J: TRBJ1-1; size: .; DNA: TGTGCCAGCAGTAACAGGGGGTTCACTGAAGCTTTCTTT; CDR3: CASSNRGFTEAFF
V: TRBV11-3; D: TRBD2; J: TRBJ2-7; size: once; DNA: TGTGCCAGCAGCTCCGCTTCCCCGGGACTAGACAGTTTTGAGCAGTACTTC; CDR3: CASSSASPGLDSFEQYF
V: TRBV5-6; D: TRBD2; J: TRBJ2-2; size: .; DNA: TGTGCCAGCAGCTCATACGGGGCTAGCGGGACCGGGGAGCTGTTTTTT; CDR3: CASSSYGASGTGELFF
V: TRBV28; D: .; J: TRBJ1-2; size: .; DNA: TGTGCCAGCCTAAGAGCTAACTATGGCTACACCTTC; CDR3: CASLRANYGYTF
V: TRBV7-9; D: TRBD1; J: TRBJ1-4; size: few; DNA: TGTGCCAGCAGCCTGGGACAGGCTGCAACTAATGAAAAACTGTTTTTT; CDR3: CASSLGQAATNEKLFF